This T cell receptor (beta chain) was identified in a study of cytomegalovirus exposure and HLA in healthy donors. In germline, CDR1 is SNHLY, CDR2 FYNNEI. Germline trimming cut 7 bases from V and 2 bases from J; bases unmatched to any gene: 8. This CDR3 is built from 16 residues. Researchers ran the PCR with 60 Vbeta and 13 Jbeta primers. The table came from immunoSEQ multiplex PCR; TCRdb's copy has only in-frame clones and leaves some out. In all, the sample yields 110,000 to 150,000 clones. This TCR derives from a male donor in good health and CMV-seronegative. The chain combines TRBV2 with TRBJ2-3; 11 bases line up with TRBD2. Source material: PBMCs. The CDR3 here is CASNPPGLAVTDTQYF. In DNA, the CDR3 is TGTGCCAGCAACCCCCCGGGACTAGCGGTCACAGATACGCAGTATTTT.